The 10 T cell receptor beta chains below come from one sample, sequenced in a study of cytomegalovirus exposure and HLA in healthy donors. In the PCR, 60 Vbeta and 13 Jbeta primers were used. Repertoires were generated with immunoSEQ multiplex PCR, while TCRdb's copy carries only in-frame clones and drops some. The sample comprises some 30,000 clones, approximately 80% of which are singletons, and about 3.6% rests with the top ten. Material for sequencing was PBMCs. These receptors came from a woman between 18 and 29 years old in good health and CMV-seronegative.

The chain uses TRBV6-5 and TRBJ2-1, with 10 positions matching TRBD1. Germline CDR1 and CDR2: MNHEY and SVGAGI. The CDR3 totals 14 residues. Trimming at V came to 6 bases and at J to 7 bases, leaving 6 bases not matched to a gene. The CDR3 is CASRPDRGYNEQFF. The CDR3 DNA reads as TGTGCCAGCAGACCGGACAGGGGGTATAATGAGCAGTTCTTC.

The rearrangement links TRBV28 to TRBJ2-2, with TRBD2 matching over 12 bases. Germline loops: CDR1 MDHEN, CDR2 SYDVKM. V was pared by 7 bases and J by 8 bases, with 5 bases of the junction left unmatched. CDR3 length equals 14 residues. CDR3 nucleotides: TGTGCCAGCAAGGCTAGCGGGAGGGCTGGGGAGCTGTTTTTT. Its protein product is CASKASGRAGELFF.

The chain links TRBV5-6 to TRBJ2-1; TRBD2 aligns across 7 bases. The CDR3 has 17 amino acids. V was pared by 4 bases and J by 8 bases, with 18 bases of the junction left unmatched. Germline V gene sequence: CDR1 SGHDT, CDR2 YYEEEE. The CDR3 loop is CASSRGFLAGRVDEQFF. The CDR3 coding sequence is TGTGCCAGCAGCCGAGGGTTTTTAGCGGGCCGAGTGGATGAGCAGTTCTTC.

The chain is built from TRBV11-2 and TRBJ2-5, with D unresolved. This CDR3 is 15 amino acids long. Germline loops: CDR1 SGHAT, CDR2 FQNNGV. The V end lost 5 bases, the J end lost 3 bases, and 16 bases lay between the germline ends. The CDR3: CASSPGFSFEETQYF. CDR3 nucleotides: TGTGCCAGCAGCCCCGGGTTTAGTTTTGAAGAGACCCAGTACTTC.

CDR3 nucleotides: TGTGCCAGCAGTTTATCTACAGTCTACGAGCAGTACTTC. Protein: CASSLSTVYEQYF. The chain carries TRBV27 and TRBJ2-7; no clear D. Trimming removed 0 bases at V and 3 bases at J, with 6 bases between. Germline CDR1 is MNHEY and CDR2 is SMNVEV (reference sequence). The CDR3 spans 13 residues.

The genes are TRBV29-1 and TRBJ2-3; TRBD2 is a possible D gene (6 bases). V was trimmed by 4 bases and J by 1 base, leaving 15 bases between them. The CDR3 is 15 amino acids. Looked up from germline, CDR1 is SQVTM and CDR2 is ANQGSEA. Here the CDR3 reads CSVAPGGDRTDTQYF. As DNA, the CDR3 is TGCAGCGTTGCCCCTGGAGGGGACCGCACAGATACGCAGTATTTT.

The rearrangement links TRBV7-8 to TRBJ1-3, with unresolved D. In germline, CDR1 is SGHVS, CDR2 FQNEAQ. The V end was cut by 0 bases, the J end by 0 bases, with 9 bases between. The CDR3 spans 16 residues. The DNA of the CDR3 is TGTGCCAGCAGCTTAGCTAGAGGCAGCTCTGGAAACACCATATATTTT. Translation: CASSLARGSSGNTIYF.

In DNA, the CDR3 is TGTGCCAGCAGTTTATCCGGGGTGTACACTGAAGCTTTCTTT. The encoded protein is CASSLSGVYTEAFF. V usage is TRBV27 and J usage is TRBJ1-1; D remains ambiguous. The CDR3 is 14 amino acids. Germline CDR1 reads MNHEY; CDR2 reads SMNVEV (reference sequence). V lost 0 bases to trimming and J lost 3 bases, with 8 bases between them.

The sample holds one count of this clone. The rearrangement joins TRBV2 to TRBJ1-1, with D perhaps TRBD1 (5 bases). This CDR3 has 12 residues. Trimming stripped 7 bases from V and 6 bases from J, with 12 bases between. CDR1 SNHLY and CDR2 FYNNEI come from the germline V gene. The chain's CDR3 is CASKQVLAEAFF. DNA of the CDR3: TGTGCCAGCAAACAGGTCCTCGCTGAAGCTTTCTTT.

The V gene is TRBV5-1, the J gene TRBJ2-2; unclear D gene. V lost 0 bases to trimming and J lost 1 base, with 7 bases between them. This CDR3 is 15 amino acids long. Germline-derived CDR1 and CDR2 are SGHRS and YFSETQ. The CDR3 region has the DNA TGCGCCAGCAGCTTGGGACTGATGAACACCGGGGAGCTGTTTTTT. Translation: CASSLGLMNTGELFF.